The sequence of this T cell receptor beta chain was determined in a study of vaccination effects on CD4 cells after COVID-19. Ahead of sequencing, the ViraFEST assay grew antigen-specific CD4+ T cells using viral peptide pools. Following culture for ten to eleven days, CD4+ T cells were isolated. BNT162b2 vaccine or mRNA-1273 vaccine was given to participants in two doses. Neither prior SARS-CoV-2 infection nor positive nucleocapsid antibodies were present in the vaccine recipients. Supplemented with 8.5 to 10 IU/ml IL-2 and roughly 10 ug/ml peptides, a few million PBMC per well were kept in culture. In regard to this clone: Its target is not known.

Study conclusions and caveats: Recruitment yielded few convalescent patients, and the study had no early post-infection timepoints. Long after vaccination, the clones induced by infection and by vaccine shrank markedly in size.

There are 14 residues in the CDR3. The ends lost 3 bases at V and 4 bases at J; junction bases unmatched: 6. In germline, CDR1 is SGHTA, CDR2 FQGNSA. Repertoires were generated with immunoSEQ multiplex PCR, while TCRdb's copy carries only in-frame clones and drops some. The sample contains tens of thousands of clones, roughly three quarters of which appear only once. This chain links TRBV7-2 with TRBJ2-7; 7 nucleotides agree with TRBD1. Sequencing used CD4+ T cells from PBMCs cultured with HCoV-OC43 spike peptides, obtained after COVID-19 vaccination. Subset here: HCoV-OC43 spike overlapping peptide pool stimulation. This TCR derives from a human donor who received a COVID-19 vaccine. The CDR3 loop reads CASSLTGIMYEQYV. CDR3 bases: TGTGCCAGCAGCTTGACAGGGATTATGTACGAGCAGTACGTC.